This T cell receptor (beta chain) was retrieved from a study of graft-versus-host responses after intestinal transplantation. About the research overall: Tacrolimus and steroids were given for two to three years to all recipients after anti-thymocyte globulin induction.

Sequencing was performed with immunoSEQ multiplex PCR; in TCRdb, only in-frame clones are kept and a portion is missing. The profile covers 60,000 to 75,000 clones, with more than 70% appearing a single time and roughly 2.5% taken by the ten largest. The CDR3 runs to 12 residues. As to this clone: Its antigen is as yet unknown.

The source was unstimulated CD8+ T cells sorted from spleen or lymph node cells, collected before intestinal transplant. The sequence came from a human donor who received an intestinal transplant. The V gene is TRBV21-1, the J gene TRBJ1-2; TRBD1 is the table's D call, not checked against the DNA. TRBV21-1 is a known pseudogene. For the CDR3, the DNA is TGTGCCAGCAGCTCCAGGAACTATGGCTACACCTTC. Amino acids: CASSSRNYGYTF.